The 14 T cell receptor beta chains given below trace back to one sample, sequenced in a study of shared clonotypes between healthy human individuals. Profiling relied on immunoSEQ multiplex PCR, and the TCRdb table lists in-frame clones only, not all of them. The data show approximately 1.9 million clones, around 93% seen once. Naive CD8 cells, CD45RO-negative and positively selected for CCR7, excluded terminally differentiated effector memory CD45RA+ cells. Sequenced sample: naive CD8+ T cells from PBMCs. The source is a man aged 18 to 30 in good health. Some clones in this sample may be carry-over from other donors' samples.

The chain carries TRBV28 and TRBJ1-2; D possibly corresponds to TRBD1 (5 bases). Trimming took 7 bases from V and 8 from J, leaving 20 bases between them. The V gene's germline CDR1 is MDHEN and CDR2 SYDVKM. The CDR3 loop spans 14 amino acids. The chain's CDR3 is CASIKRGFAGGYTF. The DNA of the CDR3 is TGTGCCAGCATAAAGAGGGGATTCGCCGGGGGCTACACCTTC.

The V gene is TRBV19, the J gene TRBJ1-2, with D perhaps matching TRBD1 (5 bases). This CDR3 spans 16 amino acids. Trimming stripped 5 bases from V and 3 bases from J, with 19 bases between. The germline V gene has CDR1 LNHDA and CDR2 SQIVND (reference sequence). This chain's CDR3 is CASSSRTGGSDYGYTF. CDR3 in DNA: TGTGCCAGTAGTTCGCGGACTGGGGGGTCGGACTATGGCTACACCTTC.

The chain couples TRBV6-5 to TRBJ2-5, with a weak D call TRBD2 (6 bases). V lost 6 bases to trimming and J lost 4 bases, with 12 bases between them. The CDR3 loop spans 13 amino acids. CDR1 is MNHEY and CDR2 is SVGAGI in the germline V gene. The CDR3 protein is CASRSGGTETQYF. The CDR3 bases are TGTGCCAGCAGATCCGGAGGGACAGAGACCCAGTACTTC.

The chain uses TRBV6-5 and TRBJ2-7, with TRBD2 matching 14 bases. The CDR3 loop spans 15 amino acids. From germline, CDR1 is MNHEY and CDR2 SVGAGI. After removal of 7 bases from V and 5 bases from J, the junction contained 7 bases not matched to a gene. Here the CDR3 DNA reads TGTGCCAGCACACGGACTAGCGGGAGGATCCACGAGCAGTACTTC. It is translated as CASTRTSGRIHEQYF.

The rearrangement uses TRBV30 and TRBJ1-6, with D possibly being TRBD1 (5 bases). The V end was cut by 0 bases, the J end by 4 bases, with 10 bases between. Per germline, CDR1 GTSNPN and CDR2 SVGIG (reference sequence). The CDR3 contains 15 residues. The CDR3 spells CAWSVGTGYNSPLHF. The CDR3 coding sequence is TGTGCCTGGAGTGTAGGGACGGGATATAATTCACCCCTCCACTTT.

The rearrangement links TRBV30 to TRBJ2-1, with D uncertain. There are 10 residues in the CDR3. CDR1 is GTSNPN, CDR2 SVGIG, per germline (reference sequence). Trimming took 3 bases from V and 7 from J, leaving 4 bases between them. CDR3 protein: CAWRLNEQFF. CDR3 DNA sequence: TGTGCCTGGAGATTGAATGAGCAGTTCTTC. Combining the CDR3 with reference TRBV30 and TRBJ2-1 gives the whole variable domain SQTIHQWPATLVQPVGSPLSLECTVEGTSNPNLYWYRQAAGRGLQLLFYSVGIGQISSEVPQNLSASRPQDRQFILSSKKLLLSDSGFYLCAWRLNEQFFGPGTRLTVL.

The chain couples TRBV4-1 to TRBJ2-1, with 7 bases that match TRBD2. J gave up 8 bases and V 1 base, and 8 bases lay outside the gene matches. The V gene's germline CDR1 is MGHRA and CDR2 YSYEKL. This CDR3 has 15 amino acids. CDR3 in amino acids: CASSQGSRGRDEQFF. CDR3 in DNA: TGCGCCAGCAGCCAAGGTTCCCGGGGGAGGGATGAGCAGTTCTTC.

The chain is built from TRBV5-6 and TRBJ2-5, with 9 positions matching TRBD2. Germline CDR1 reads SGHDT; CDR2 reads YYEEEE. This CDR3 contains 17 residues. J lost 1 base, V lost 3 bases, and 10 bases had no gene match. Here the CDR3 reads CASSYSDLAGTQETQYF. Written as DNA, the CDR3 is TGTGCCAGCAGCTACTCCGACCTAGCGGGAACCCAAGAGACCCAGTACTTC. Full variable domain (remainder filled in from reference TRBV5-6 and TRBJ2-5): DAGVTQSPTHLIKTRGQQVTLRCSPKSGHDTVSWYQQALGQGPQFIFQYYEEEERQRGNFPDRFSGHQFPNYSSELNVNALLLGDSALYLCASSYSDLAGTQETQYFGPGTRLLVL.

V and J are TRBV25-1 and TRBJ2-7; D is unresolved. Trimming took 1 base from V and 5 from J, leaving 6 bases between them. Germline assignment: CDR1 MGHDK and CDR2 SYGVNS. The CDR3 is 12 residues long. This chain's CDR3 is CASSELANEQYF. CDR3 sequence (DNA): TGTGCCAGCAGTGAATTGGCCAACGAGCAGTACTTC.

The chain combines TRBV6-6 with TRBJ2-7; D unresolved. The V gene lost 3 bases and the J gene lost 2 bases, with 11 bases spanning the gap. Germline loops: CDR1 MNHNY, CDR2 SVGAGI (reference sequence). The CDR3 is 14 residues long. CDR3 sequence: CASSYQLVTYEQYF. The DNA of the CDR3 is TGTGCCAGCAGTTATCAGCTAGTCACCTACGAGCAGTACTTC.

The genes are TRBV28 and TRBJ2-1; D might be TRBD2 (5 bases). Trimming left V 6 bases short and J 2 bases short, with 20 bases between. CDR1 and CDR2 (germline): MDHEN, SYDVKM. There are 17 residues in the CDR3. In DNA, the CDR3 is TGTGCCAGCAGAACCCCTCTCGGGCTAGCTGCCTACAATGAGCAGTTCTTC. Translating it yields CASRTPLGLAAYNEQFF.

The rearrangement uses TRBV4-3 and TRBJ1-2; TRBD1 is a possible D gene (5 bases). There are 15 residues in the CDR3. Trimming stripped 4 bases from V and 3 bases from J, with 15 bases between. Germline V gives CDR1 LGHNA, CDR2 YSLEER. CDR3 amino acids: CASSRGLRVDYGYTF. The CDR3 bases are TGCGCCAGCAGCCGAGGCCTCAGGGTCGACTATGGCTACACCTTC.

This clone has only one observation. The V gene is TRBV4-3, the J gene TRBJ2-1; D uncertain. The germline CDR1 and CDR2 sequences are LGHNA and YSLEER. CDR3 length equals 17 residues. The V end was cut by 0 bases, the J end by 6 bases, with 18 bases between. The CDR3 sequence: CASSQDRVNGFLNEQFF. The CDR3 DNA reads TGCGCCAGCAGCCAAGATCGGGTAAATGGATTCCTCAATGAGCAGTTCTTC.

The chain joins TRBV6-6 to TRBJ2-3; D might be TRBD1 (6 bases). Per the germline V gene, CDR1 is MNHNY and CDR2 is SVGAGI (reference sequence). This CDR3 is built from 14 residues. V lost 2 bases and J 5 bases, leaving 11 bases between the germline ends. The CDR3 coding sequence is TGTGCCAGCAGTTACCGGGCAGGGGAAGATACGCAGTATTTT. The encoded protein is CASSYRAGEDTQYF.